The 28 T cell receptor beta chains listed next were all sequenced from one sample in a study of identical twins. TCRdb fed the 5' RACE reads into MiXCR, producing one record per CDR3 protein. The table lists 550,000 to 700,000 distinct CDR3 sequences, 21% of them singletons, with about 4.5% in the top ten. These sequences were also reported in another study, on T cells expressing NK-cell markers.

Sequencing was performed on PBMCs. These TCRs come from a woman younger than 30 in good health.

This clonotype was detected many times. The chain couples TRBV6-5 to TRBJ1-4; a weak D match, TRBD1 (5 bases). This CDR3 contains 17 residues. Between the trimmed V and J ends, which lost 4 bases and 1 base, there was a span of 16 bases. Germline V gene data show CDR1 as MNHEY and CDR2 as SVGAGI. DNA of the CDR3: TGTGCCAGCAGTTCCCGGGACCCCGTGGGAACTAATGAAAAACTGTTTTTT. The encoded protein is CASSSRDPVGTNEKLFF.

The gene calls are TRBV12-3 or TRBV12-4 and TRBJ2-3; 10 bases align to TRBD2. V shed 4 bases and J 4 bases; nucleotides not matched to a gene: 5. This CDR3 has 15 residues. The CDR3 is CASSSLAGAADTQYF. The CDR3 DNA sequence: TGTGCCAGCAGTTCTCTAGCGGGAGCTGCAGATACGCAGTATTTT.

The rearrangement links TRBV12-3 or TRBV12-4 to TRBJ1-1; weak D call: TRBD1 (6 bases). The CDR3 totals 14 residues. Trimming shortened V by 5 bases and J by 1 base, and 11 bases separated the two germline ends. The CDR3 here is CASSHRVANTEAFF. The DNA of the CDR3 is TGTGCCAGCAGTCACAGGGTCGCGAACACTGAAGCTTTCTTT.

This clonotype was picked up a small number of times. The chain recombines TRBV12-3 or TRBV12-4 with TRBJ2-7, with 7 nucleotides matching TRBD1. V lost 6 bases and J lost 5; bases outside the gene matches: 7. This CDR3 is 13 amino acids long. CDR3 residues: CASSPTGAHEQYF. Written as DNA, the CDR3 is TGTGCCAGCAGCCCAACAGGGGCACACGAGCAGTACTTC.

CDR3 coding DNA: TGCGCCAGCAGCTCGAGCCCTCAGGGCCCAGTTTCCTACGAGCAGTACTTC. Translating it yields CASSSSPQGPVSYEQYF. This chain connects TRBV5-1 to TRBJ2-7, with D possibly being TRBD1 (5 bases). Trimming cost V 3 bases and J 1 base, with 20 bases left between them. Germline V gene lookup returns CDR1 SGHRS and CDR2 YFSETQ. The CDR3 loop spans 17 amino acids.

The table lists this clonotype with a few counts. The CDR3 loop is CASSPTTGTGELFF. CDR3 nucleotide sequence: TGTGCCAGCAGCCCTACGACAGGAACCGGGGAGCTGTTTTTT. The genes are TRBV7-9 and TRBJ2-2; TRBD1 might be the D (6 bases). From germline, CDR1 is SEHNR and CDR2 FQNEAQ (reference sequence). The CDR3 totals 14 residues. The V gene lost 5 bases and the J gene lost 5 bases, with 12 bases spanning the gap. Full variable domain (remainder filled in from reference TRBV7-9 and TRBJ2-2): DTGVSQNPRHKITKRGQNVTFRCDPISEHNRLYWYRQTLGQGPEFLTYFQNEAQLEKSRLLSDRFSAERPKGSFSTLEIQRTEQGDSAMYLCASSPTTGTGELFFGEGSRLTVL.

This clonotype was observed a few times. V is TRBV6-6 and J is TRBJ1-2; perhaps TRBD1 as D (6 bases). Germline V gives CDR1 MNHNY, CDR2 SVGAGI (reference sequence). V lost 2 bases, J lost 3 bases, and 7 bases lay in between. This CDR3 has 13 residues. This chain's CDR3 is CASSYPGDYGYTF. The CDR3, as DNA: TGTGCCAGCAGTTACCCAGGGGACTATGGCTACACCTTC.

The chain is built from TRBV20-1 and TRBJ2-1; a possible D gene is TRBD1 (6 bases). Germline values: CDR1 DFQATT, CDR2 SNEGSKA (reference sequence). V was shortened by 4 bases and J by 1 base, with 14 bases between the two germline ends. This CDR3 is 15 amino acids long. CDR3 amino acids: CSATRGQGSYNEQFF. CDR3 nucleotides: TGCAGTGCTACCCGCGGGCAGGGGTCCTACAATGAGCAGTTCTTC.

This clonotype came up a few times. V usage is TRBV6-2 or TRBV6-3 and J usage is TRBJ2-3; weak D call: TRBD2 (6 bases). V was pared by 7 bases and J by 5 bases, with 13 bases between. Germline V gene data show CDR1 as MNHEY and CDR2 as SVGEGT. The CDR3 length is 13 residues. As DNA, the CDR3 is TGTGCCAGCATGGACTACCCTAGAGATACGCAGTATTTT. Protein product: CASMDYPRDTQYF.

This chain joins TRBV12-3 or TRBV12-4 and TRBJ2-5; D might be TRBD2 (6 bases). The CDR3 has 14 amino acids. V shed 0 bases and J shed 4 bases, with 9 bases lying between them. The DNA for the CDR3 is TGTGCCAGCAGTTTAGCGCCGGAGGGAGAGACCCAGTACTTC. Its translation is CASSLAPEGETQYF.

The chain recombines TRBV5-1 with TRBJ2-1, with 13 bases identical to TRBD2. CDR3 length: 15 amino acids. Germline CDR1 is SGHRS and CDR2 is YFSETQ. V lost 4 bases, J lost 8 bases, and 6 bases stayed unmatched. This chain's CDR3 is CASSQLAGGNYEQFF. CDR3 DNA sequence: TGCGCCAGCAGCCAACTAGCGGGGGGGAATTATGAGCAGTTCTTC.

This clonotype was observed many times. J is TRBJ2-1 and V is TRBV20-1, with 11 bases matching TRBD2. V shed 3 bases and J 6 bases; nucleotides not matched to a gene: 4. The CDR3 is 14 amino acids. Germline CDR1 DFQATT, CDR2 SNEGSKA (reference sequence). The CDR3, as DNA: TGCAGTGCTAGCCGACTAGCGGGGTCCAATGAGCAGTTCTTC. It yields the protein CSASRLAGSNEQFF.

CDR3 bases: TGTGCCAGCAGTCAGACGGTACAGTATGGCTACACCTTC. This translates into CASSQTVQYGYTF. This chain connects TRBV5-6 to TRBJ1-2; no reliable D call. The V end lost 5 bases, the J end lost 5 bases, and 13 bases lay between the germline ends. Germline CDR1 and CDR2: SGHDT and YYEEEE. The CDR3 spans 13 residues.

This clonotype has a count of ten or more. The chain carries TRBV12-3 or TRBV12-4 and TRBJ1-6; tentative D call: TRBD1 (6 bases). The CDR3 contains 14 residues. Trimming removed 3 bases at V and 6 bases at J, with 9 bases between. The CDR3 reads CASSFGQPNSPLHF. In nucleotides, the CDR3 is TGTGCCAGCAGTTTCGGACAGCCTAATTCACCCCTCCACTTT.

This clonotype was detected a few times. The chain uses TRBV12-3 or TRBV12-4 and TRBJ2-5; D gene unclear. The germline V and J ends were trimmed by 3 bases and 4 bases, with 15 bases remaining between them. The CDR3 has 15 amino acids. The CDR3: CASSFSVSKGETQYF. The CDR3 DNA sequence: TGTGCCAGCAGTTTCTCCGTTAGTAAAGGAGAGACCCAGTACTTC.

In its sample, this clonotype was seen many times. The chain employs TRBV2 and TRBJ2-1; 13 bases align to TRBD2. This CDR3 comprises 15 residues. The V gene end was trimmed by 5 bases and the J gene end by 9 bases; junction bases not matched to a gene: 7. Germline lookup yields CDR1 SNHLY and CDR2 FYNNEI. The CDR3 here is CASSPRTSGSGEQFF. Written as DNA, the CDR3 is TGTGCCAGCAGTCCCAGGACTAGCGGGAGTGGTGAGCAGTTCTTC.

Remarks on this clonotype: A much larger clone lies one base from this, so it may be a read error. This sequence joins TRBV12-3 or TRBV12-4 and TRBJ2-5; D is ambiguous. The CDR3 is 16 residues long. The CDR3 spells CASSLAGSGVQETQCF. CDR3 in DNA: TGTGCCAGCAGTTTAGCAGGTAGTGGGGTTCAAGAGACCCAGTGCTTC.

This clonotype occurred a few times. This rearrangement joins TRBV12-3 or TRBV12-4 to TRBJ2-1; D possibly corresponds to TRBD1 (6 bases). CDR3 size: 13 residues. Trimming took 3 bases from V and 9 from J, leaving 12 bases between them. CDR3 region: CASSLGATTEQFF. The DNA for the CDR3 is TGTGCCAGCAGTTTGGGGGCAACCACTGAGCAGTTCTTC.

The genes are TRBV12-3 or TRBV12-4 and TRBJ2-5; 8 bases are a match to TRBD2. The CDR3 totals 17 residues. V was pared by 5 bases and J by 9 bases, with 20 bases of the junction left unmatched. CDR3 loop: CASSQGLTSAVSLAQYF. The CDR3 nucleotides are TGTGCCAGCAGTCAGGGACTGACTAGCGCCGTCAGCTTAGCCCAGTACTTC.

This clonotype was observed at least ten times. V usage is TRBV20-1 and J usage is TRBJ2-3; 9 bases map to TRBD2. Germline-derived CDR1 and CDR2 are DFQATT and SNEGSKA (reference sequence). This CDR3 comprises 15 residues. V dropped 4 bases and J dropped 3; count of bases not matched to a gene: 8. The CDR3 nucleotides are TGCAGTGCTATCTTAGCGGGGGAACCAACAGATACGCAGTATTTT. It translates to CSAILAGEPTDTQYF.

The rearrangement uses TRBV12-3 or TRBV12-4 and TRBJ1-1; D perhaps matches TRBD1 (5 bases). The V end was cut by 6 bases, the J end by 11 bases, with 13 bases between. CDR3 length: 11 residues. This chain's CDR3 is CASRGLEGAFF. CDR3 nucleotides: TGTGCCAGCAGAGGACTCGAGGGGGCTTTCTTT.

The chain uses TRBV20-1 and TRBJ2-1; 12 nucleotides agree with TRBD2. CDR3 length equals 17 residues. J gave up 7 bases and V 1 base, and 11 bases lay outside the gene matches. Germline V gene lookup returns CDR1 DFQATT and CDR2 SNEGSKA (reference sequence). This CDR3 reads CSARVLRLAGVRNEQFF. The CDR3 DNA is TGCAGTGCTAGAGTTCTTAGACTAGCGGGAGTTAGGAATGAGCAGTTCTTC.

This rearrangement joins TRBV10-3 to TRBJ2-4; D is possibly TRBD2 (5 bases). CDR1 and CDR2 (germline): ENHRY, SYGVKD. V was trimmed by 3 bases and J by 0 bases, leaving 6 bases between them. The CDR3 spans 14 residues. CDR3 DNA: TGTGCCATCAGTGAAGGACTAGCCAAAAACATTCAGTACTTC. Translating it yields CAISEGLAKNIQYF.

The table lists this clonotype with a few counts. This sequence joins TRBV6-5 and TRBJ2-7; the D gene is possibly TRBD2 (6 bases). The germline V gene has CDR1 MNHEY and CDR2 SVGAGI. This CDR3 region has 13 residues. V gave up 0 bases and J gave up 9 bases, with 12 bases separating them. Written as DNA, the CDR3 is TGTGCCAGCAGTTACTCGATAAGGGAGGCGCAGTACTTC. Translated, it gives CASSYSIREAQYF.

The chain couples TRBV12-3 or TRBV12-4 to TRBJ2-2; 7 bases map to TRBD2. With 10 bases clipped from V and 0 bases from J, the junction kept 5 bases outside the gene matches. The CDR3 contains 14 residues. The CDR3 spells CATGLDANTGELFF. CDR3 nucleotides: TGTGCCACCGGACTAGACGCGAACACCGGGGAGCTGTTTTTT.

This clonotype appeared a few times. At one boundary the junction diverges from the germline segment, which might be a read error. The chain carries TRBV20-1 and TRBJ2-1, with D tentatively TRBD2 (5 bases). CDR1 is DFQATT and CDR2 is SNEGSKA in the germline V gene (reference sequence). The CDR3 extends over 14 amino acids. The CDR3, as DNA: TGCAGTGCTAGAGGGACTTTCAACTACGATGAGCAGTTCTTC. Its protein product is CSARGTFNYDEQFF.

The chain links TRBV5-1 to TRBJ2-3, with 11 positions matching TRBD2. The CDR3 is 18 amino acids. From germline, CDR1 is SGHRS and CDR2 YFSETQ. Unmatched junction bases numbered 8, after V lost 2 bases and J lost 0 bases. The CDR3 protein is CASSFGTSGGTSTDTQYF. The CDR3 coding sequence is TGCGCCAGCAGCTTTGGAACTAGCGGGGGTACTAGCACAGATACGCAGTATTTT.

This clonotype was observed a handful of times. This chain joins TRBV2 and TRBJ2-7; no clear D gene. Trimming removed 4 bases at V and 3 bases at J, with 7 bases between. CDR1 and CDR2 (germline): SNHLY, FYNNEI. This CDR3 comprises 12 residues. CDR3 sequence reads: CASSGHLYEQYF. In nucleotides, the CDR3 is TGTGCCAGCAGTGGACACCTCTACGAGCAGTACTTC.